The T cell receptor beta chain under discussion was sequenced for a study of cytotoxic CD8 clonotypes in ibrutinib-treated CLL. General study points: Clonality was elevated at ibrutinib response and had returned toward baseline at progression. Progressing and sustained-remission patients had different sampling times. Higher circulating CD8+ T-cell counts strongly accompanied higher baseline clonality, above age-matched healthy donors.

The V and J ends lost 4 bases and 4 bases, in that order; junction bases with no gene match: 12. This CDR3 contains 18 residues. Germline V gene data show CDR1 as SGDLS and CDR2 as YYNGEE. With respect to this clone: Its specificity is unknown.

Investigators sought sequencing depths of between 1 in 200,000 and 1 in 1 million T cells. TCRdb's copy holds only in-frame clones and misses some; the assay was immunoSEQ multiplex PCR. The sample lists fewer than 400,000 clones; over 55% were seen once. This sequence originates from a human donor with chronic lymphocytic leukemia. Sequences were derived from PBMCs, sampled after 36 months of ibrutinib treatment. The J gene is TRBJ2-6, the V gene TRBV9, with 9 bases identical to TRBD2. The CDR3 bases are TGTGCCAGCAGCCTCAGATCTGGCGGGGGGGCCGGGGCCAACGTCCTGACTTTC. Protein: CASSLRSGGGAGANVLTF.